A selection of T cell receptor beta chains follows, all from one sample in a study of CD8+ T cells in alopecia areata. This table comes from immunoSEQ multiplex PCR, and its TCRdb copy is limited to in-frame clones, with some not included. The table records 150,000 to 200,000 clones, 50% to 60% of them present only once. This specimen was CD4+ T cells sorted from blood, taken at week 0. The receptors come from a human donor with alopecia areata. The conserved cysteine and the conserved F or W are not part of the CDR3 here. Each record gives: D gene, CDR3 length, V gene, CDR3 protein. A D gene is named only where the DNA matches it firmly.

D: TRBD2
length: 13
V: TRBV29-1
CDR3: SVELPGGSYNEQF

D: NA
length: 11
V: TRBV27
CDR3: ASSSDSNQPQH

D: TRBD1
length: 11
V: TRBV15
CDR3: ATKDRDSYEQY

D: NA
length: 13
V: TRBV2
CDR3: ASSGMGARNSPLH

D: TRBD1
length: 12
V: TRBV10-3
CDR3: AITEGGGQSEAF

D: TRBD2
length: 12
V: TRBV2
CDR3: ASEPSGAYYEQY

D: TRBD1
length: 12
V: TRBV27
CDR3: ASSRGQGAIGYT

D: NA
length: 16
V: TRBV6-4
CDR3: ASSEFAGGDSGANVLT

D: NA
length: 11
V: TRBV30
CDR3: AWSGGGANTQY

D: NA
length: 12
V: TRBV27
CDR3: ASSLGTSNSPLH

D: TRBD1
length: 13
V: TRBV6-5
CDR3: ASSYRQGGNSPLH

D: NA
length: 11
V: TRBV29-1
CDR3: STREGVSYEQY

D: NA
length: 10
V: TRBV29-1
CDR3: SVGHPNTEAF